This T cell receptor beta chain comes out of a study of cytomegalovirus exposure and HLA in healthy donors. This clone was seen more than once but under ten times. It was with 60 Vbeta and 13 Jbeta primers that the PCR ran. Clones were sequenced by immunoSEQ multiplex PCR, and TCRdb holds only the in-frame ones, with some missing. The sample holds 130,000 or so clones, 60% to 85% seen once. There are 17 residues in the CDR3. Losses at the gene ends were 5 bases for V and 5 bases for J; bases not matched to a gene: 13. Germline loops: CDR1 SGHTA, CDR2 FQGTGA. The gene calls are TRBV7-3 and TRBJ2-5; 11 positions agree with TRBD2. The clonotype comes from a female donor in good health and CMV-seropositive. Sequenced sample: PBMCs. DNA of the CDR3: TGTGCCAGCAGCCGTGGGACTAGCGGATTGTTTCGTGAGACCCAGTACTTC. Translated: CASSRGTSGLFRETQYF.